Detailed here is one T cell receptor beta chain. Its antigen is not known. The CDR3 is 12 residues long. V was pared by 3 bases and J by 3 bases, with 6 bases between. Looked up from germline, CDR1 is MDHEN and CDR2 is SYDVKM. The source of the sample is a study of response to subunit inactivated influenza vaccine. Findings and limits, study-wide: That few new T cells are recruited by each seasonal influenza vaccination was the authors' suggestion.

TCRdb reprocessed the RT-PCR reads via MiXCR and lists one record per CDR3 protein. The sample contains some 500,000 distinct CDR3 sequences, approximately 13% of which appear only once. The chain combines TRBV28 with TRBJ2-7, with D unclear. The TCR comes from a man aged 45-65 years who received an inactivated influenza vaccine. The sequencing here drew on PBMCs from blood, taken 45 days after vaccination. This CDR3 is CASSLKDYEQYF. The CDR3 nucleotides are TGTGCCAGCAGTTTGAAGGACTACGAGCAGTACTTC.